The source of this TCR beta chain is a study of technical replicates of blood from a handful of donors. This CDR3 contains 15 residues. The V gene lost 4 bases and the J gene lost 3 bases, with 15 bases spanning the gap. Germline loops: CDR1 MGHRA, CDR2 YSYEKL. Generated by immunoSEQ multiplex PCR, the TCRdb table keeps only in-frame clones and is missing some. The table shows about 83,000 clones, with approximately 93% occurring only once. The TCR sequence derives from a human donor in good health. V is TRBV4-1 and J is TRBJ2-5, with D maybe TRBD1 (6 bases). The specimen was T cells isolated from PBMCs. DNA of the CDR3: TGCGCCAGCAGCCGTAACAGGGACGGGAAAGAGACCCAGTACTTC. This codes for CASSRNRDGKETQYF.